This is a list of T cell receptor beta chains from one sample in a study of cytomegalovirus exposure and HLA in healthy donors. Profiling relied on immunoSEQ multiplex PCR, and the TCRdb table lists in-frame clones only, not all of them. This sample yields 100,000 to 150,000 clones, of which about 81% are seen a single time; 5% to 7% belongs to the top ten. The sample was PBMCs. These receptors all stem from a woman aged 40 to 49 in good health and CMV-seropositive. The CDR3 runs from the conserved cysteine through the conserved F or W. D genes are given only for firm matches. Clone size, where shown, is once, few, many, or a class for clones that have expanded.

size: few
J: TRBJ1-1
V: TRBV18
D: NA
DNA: TGTGCCAGCTCACCACATCCGGGGTACACTGAAGCTTTCTTT
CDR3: CASSPHPGYTEAFF

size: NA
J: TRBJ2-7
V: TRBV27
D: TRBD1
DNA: TGTGCCAGCAGTCCCACAGGGGCCTACGAGCAGTACTTC
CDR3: CASSPTGAYEQYF

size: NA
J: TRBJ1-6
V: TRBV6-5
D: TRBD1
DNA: TGTGCCAGCAGTTACTCGATGACAGGGGGATCACCCCTCCACTTT
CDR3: CASSYSMTGGSPLHF

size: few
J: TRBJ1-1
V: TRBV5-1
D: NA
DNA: TGCGCCAGCAGTATGGAGGCGGTGATGAGGACTGAAGCTTTCTTT
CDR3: CASSMEAVMRTEAFF

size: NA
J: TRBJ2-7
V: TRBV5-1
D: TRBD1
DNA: TGCGCCAGCAGCCAAGAGAGGACAGGGGTCTACGAGCAGTACTTC
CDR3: CASSQERTGVYEQYF

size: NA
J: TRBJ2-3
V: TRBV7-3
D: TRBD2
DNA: TGTGCCAGCAGTTCCCGAGCGGGAAGGGGCGGAACAGATACGCAGTATTTT
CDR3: CASSSRAGRGGTDTQYF

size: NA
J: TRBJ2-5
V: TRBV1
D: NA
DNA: TGCACCAGCAGCCAAGTTTGTAGCGGGATAAGGGGAAAGACCCAGTACTTC
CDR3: CTSSQVCSGIRGKTQYF

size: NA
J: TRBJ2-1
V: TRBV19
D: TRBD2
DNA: TGTGCCAGTAGTCCCAGCGGGGGCCTTTCCTACAATGAGCAGTTCTTC
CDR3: CASSPSGGLSYNEQFF

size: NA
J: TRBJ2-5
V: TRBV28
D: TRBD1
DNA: TGTGCCAGCAGTTTACCAGGGGGTGAGACCCAGTACTTC
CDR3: CASSLPGGETQYF

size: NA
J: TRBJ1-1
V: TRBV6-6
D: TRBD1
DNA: TGTGCCAGCAGTCCGACAGGGAGGAACACTGAAGCTTTCTTT
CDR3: CASSPTGRNTEAFF

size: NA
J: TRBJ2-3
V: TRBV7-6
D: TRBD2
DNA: TGTGCCAGCAGCTTAGGTAGCGGGAGTAGAACAGATACGCAGTATTTT
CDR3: CASSLGSGSRTDTQYF

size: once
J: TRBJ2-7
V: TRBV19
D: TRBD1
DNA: TGTGCCAGTAGAGATGAGGGGACAGGGTCGTCCTACGAGCAGTACTTC
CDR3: CASRDEGTGSSYEQYF

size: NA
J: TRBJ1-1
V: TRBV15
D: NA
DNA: TGTGCCACCAGCAGGGCCGACAGTACACCGGAAGCTTTCTTT
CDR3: CATSRADSTPEAFF

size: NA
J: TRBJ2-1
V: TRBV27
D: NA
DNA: TGTGCCAGCAGATCACTCTACAATGAGCAGTTCTTC
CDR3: CASRSLYNEQFF

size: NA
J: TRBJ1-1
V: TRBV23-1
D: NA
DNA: TGCGCCAGCAGTTCCATACGGGGAAGGAACACTGAAGCTTTCTTT
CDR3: CASSSIRGRNTEAFF

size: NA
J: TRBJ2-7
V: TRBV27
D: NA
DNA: TGTGCCAGCAGTTTAAGGGGCCCCTACGAGCAGTACTTC
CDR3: CASSLRGPYEQYF

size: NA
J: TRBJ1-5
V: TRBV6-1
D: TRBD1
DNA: TGTGCCAGCAGACAGGGGGCTAGGGGCAATCAGCCCCAGCATTTT
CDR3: CASRQGARGNQPQHF

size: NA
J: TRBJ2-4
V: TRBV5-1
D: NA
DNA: TGCGCCAGCAGCTTGGGATGGGGACTCCTTAACATTCAGTACTTC
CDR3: CASSLGWGLLNIQYF

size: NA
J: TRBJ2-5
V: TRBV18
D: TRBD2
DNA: TGTGCCAGCTCGGAAGCGGGGGGAATGCAAGAGACCCAGTACTTC
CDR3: CASSEAGGMQETQYF

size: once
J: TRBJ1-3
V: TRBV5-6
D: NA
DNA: TGTGCCAGCAGCTCAGGGGTATTTGGAAACACCATATATTTT
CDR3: CASSSGVFGNTIYF

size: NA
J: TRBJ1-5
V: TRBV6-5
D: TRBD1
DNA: TGTGCCAGCAGTTACGGGGGACAGGGTCCCAATCAGCCCCAGCATTTT
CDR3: CASSYGGQGPNQPQHF

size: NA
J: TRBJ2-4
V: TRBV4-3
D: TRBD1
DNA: TGCGCCAGCAGCCAAGAGGGGACAGGAGAAAACATTCAGTACTTC
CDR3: CASSQEGTGENIQYF

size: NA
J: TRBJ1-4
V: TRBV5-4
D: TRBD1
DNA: TGTGCCAGCAGCTTGTCCGGGACAGGGGATGAAAAACTGTTTTTT
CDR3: CASSLSGTGDEKLFF

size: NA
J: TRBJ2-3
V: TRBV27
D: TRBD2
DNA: TGTGCCAGCAGGGGACTAGCGGTTAGCACAGATACGCAGTATTTT
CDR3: CASRGLAVSTDTQYF

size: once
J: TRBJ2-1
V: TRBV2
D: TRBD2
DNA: TGTGCCAGCAGAGGGACTAGCGGGGTGTACAATGAGCAGTTCTTC
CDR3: CASRGTSGVYNEQFF

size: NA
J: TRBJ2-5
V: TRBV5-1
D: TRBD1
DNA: TGCGCCAGCAAGGACTTGCCAGGGGGCAGCGAGACCCAGTACTTC
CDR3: CASKDLPGGSETQYF

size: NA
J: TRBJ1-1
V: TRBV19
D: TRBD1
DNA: TGTGCCAGTACCACGACAGGGGGAGGAACTGAAGCTTTCTTT
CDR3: CASTTTGGGTEAFF

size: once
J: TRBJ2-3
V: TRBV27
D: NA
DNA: TGTGCCAGCAGTTTATACAGGGTGGAAGATACGCAGTATTTT
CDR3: CASSLYRVEDTQYF

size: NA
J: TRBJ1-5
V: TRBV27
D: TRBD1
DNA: TGTGCCAGCAGCCTGACAGGGTTCAGCAATCAGCCCCAGCATTTT
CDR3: CASSLTGFSNQPQHF

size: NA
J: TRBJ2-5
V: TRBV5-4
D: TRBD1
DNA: TGTGCCAGCAGCTTGGAGGGGACAGCCCAAGAGACCCAGTACTTC
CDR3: CASSLEGTAQETQYF

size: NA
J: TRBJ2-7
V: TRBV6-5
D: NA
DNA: TGTGCCAGCAGTTACTCGCACATGGCCTACGAGCAGTACTTC
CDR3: CASSYSHMAYEQYF

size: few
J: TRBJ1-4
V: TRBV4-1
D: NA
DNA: TGCGCCAGCAGCCAAGATTCGATTTCGACGGGATATAATGAAAAACTGTTTTTT
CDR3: CASSQDSISTGYNEKLFF

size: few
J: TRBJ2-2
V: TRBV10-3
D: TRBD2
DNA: TGTGCCATCAGGGAGAGCGGGAGCGTTACCGGGGAGCTGTTTTTT
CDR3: CAIRESGSVTGELFF

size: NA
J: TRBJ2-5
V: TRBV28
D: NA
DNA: TGTGCCAGCAGTTTATGGGGGGCAGGGACGCCCCAAGAGACCCAGTACTTC
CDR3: CASSLWGAGTPQETQYF

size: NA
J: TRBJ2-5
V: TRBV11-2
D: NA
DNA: TGTGCCAGCAGCCAGGGGGAGACCCAGTACTTC
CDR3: CASSQGETQYF

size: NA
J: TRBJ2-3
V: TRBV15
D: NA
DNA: TGTGCCACCCAGGGGGGCCCTATCAGAGATACGCAGTATTTT
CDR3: CATQGGPIRDTQYF

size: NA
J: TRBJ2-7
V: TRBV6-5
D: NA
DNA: TGTGCCAGCAGTTCCTCGAGATTCCTTAGCTCCTACGAGCAGTACTTC
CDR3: CASSSSRFLSSYEQYF

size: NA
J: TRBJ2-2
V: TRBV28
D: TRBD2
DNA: TGTGCCAGCAGTTCCATCCGACTAGCGGGAGGTACCGGGGAGCTGTTTTTT
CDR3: CASSSIRLAGGTGELFF

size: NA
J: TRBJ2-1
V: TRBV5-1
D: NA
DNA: TGCGCCAGCAGCTTGGCCCCTAGAACCTACAATGAGCAGTTCTTC
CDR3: CASSLAPRTYNEQFF

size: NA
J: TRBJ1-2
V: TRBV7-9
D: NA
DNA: TGTGCCAGCAGCTTAGCACAGGGCCACTATGGCTACACCTTC
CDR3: CASSLAQGHYGYTF

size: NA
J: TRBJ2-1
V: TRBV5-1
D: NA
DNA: TGCGCCAGCAGCTTGGCGACCACGAGGGGGAATGAGCAGTTCTTC
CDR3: CASSLATTRGNEQFF

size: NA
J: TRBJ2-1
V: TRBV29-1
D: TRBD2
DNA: TGCAGCGTTGAAGTGGGGGCTAGCGGGAGCAATGAGCAGTTCTTC
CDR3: CSVEVGASGSNEQFF

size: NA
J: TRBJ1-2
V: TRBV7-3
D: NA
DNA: TGTGCCAGCAGCGTGCAGCCGGGAGACCCATTCTACACCTTC
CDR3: CASSVQPGDPFYTF

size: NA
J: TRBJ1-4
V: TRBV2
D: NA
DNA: TGTGCCAGCAGCCCTGGGGGCAGGGTTCTGGGGCGTTATGAAAAACTGTTTTTT
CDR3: CASSPGGRVLGRYEKLFF

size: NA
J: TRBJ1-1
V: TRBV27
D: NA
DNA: TGTGCCAGCACCGACGACATGAACACTGAAGCTTTCTTT
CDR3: CASTDDMNTEAFF